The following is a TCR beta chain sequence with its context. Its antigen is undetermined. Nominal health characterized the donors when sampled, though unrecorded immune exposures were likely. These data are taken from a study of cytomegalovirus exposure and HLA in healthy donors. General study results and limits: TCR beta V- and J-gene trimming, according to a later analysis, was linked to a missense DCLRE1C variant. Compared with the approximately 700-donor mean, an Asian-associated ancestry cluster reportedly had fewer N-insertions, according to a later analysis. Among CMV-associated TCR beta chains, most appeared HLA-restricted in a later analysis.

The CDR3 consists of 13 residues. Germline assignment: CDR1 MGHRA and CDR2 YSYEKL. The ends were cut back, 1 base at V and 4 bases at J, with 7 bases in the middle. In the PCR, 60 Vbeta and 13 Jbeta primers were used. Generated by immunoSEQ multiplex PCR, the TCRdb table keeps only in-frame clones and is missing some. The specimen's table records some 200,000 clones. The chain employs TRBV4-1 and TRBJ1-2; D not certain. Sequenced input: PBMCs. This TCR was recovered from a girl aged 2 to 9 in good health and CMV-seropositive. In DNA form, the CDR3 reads TGCGCCAGCAGCCAAGTCGCGGTCTATGGCTACACCTTC. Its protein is CASSQVAVYGYTF.